One and the same sample provided the 21 T cell receptor beta chains below, sequenced in a study of breast tumors, draining lymph nodes, adjacent tissues. TCRdb called the multiplex PCR reads again in MiXCR, with one record for every CDR3 protein. The data show some 53,000 distinct CDR3 sequences, with 35% to 50% seen just once and roughly a tenth held by the top ten. The sequenced material came from breast tumor tissue. Every receptor here comes from a female donor with breast cancer. Some clones in this sample may be carry-over from other donors' samples.

This rearrangement joins TRBV6-1 to TRBJ1-5, with D possibly being TRBD1 (5 bases). This CDR3 has 14 amino acids. Germline V lookup: CDR1 MNHNS, CDR2 SASEGT. V was shortened by 7 bases and J by 0 bases, with 10 bases between the two germline ends. This chain's CDR3 is CASKVDNSNQPQHF. CDR3 DNA: TGTGCCAGCAAGGTGGACAATAGCAATCAGCCCCAGCATTTT.

This clonotype was detected ten times or more. The CDR3 spells CSVTDSYEQYF. The DNA for the CDR3 is TGCAGCGTTACCGACAGCTACGAGCAGTACTTC. The V gene is TRBV29-1, the J gene TRBJ2-7; D may be TRBD1 (5 bases). The CDR3 sequence is 11 residues long. Per the germline V gene, CDR1 is SQVTM and CDR2 is ANQGSEA. V was shortened by 5 bases and J by 3 bases, with 8 bases between the two germline ends.

V usage is TRBV5-1 and J usage is TRBJ1-6; no clear D. The CDR3 has 13 residues. V lost 2 bases to trimming and J lost 10 bases, with 10 bases between them. The germline gives CDR1 SGHRS, CDR2 YFSETQ. The CDR3 region is CASSFGLSSPLHF. In DNA form, the CDR3 reads TGCGCCAGCAGCTTTGGATTGAGCTCACCCCTCCACTTT.

There are many counts of this clonotype. This sequence joins TRBV27 and TRBJ2-3; a possible D gene is TRBD2 (5 bases). This CDR3 is built from 13 residues. V was cut by 5 bases and J by 4 bases, with 10 bases left in between. The V gene's germline CDR1 is MNHEY and CDR2 SMNVEV (reference sequence). The CDR3: CASSPLAPDTQYF. In nucleotides, the CDR3 is TGTGCCAGCAGTCCTCTAGCTCCAGATACGCAGTATTTT.

This clonotype turned up a few times. The chain uses TRBV15 and TRBJ2-7; weak D call: TRBD2 (6 bases). Germline lookup yields CDR1 LNHNV and CDR2 YYDKDF (reference sequence). Between the trimmed V and J ends, which lost 5 bases and 0 bases, there was a span of 11 bases. The length of the CDR3 is 14 residues. The CDR3 region is CATSRDSLSYEQYF. The DNA for the CDR3 is TGTGCCACCAGCCGGGACTCGCTCTCCTACGAGCAGTACTTC.

In the case of this clonotype: A much larger clone differs from this one at a single base, so this may be a read error. This chain uses TRBV28 with TRBJ2-1; 12 bases line up with TRBD2. Germline V CDR1 and CDR2: MDHEN, SYDVKM. V shed 4 bases and J 8 bases; nucleotides not matched to a gene: 9. This CDR3 comprises 16 residues. CDR3 DNA: TGTGCCAGCAGTTCAGGACCGGGACTAGCGGGCGATGAGCAGTTCTTC. Protein product: CASSSGPGLAGDEQFF. The entire variable domain, with the rest obtained from reference TRBV28 and TRBJ2-1, is as follows: DVKVTQSSRYLVKRTGEKVFLECVQDMDHENMFWYRQDPGLGLRLIYFSYDVKMKEKGDIPEGYSVSREKKERFSLILESASTNQTSMYLCASSSGPGLAGDEQFFGPGTRLTVL.

This clonotype was found many times. This chain uses TRBV6-4 with TRBJ1-3; D unresolved. Trimming pared 5 bases from V and 0 bases from J, leaving 8 bases between. From germline, CDR1 is MRHNA and CDR2 SNTAGT. CDR3 length: 14 amino acids. The CDR3 nucleotides read TGTGCCAGCAGTATCTATAGCTCTGGAAACACCATATATTTT. Its protein is CASSIYSSGNTIYF.

This clonotype has a count of ten or more. V gene TRBV9 combines with J gene TRBJ1-5; D remains ambiguous. Germline V lookup: CDR1 SGDLS, CDR2 YYNGEE. V was pared by 3 bases and J by 9 bases, with 13 bases between. This CDR3 region has 13 residues. The CDR3 region is CASSDGTYGPQHF. DNA for the CDR3: TGTGCCAGCAGCGACGGCACCTACGGGCCCCAGCATTTT.

This clonotype occurred many times. The rearrangement joins TRBV7-8 to TRBJ2-1, with 9 bases identical to TRBD2. V shed 3 bases, J shed 4 bases, and the junction held 1 base outside the gene matches. The CDR3 consists of 14 residues. The germline V gene encodes CDR1 SGHVS and CDR2 FQNEAQ. DNA for the CDR3: TGTGCCAGCAGCTTCGGACTAGCGTACAATGAGCAGTTCTTC. Its protein product is CASSFGLAYNEQFF.

The chain links TRBV7-1 to TRBJ2-1; 10 nucleotides agree with TRBD2. TRBV7-1 counts as an open reading frame of uncertain function. The CDR3 consists of 20 residues. The V and J ends lost 5 bases and 12 bases, in that order; junction bases with no gene match: 28. CDR3 nucleotide sequence: TGTGCCAGCAGCCATAATTTTAGGTCAGGCCCGGAGCGGGAGGGCTTTGTGCAGTTCTTC. Encoded protein: CASSHNFRSGPEREGFVQFF.

Worth noting for this clonotype: The germline gene is not matched at one end of the junction; a read error may be the cause. J is TRBJ2-7 and V is TRBV7-3; possibly TRBD1 for D (5 bases). The CDR3 covers 14 residues. Looked up from germline, CDR1 is SGHTA and CDR2 is FQGTGA. Written as DNA, the CDR3 is TGTGCCAGCAGCCCGTCCCAGGGTTGGGGCGAGCACTACTTC. Translated: CASSPSQGWGEHYF.

The chain couples TRBV12-3 or TRBV12-4 to TRBJ1-5, with 10 bases matching TRBD1. The trim removed 5 bases at V and 7 bases at J, leaving 8 bases unmatched. This CDR3 spans 15 amino acids. The DNA of the CDR3 is TGTGCCAGCAGTCAGACAGGGGGCGTGAGGCAGCCCCAGCATTTT. Amino acid sequence: CASSQTGGVRQPQHF.

This clonotype is labeled as medium-sized. The rearrangement uses TRBV7-8 and TRBJ2-7, with D tentatively TRBD1 or TRBD2 (5 bases each). Germline values: CDR1 SGHVS, CDR2 FQNEAQ. The CDR3 contains 13 residues. The germline V and J ends were trimmed by 1 base and 6 bases, with 10 bases remaining between them. CDR3 DNA sequence: TGTGCCAGCAGCTTAGGGGGCGAGGGCGAGCAGTACTTC. This translates into CASSLGGEGEQYF.

By frequency in the sample, this clonotype is medium-sized. The V gene is TRBV2, the J gene TRBJ1-6; 7 bases map to TRBD1. Germline CDR1 reads SNHLY; CDR2 reads FYNNEI. This CDR3 contains 18 residues. V lost 0 bases to trimming and J lost 6 bases; unmatched junction nucleotides: 11. In DNA form, the CDR3 reads TGTGCCAGCAGTGAAGCGCTTCTTATGGGACAGCGTAATTCACCCCTCCACTTT. Its translation: CASSEALLMGQRNSPLHF.

This clonotype was observed many times. The gene calls are TRBV19 and TRBJ2-1; 9 bases map to TRBD2. Germline CDR1 and CDR2: LNHDA and SQIVND (reference sequence). This CDR3 spans 15 amino acids. V shed 0 bases, J shed 6 bases, and the junction held 3 bases outside the gene matches. The chain's CDR3 is CASSIDGTSLNEQFF. Written as DNA, the CDR3 is TGTGCCAGTAGTATAGACGGGACTAGCCTCAATGAGCAGTTCTTC.

This clonotype was seen at least ten times. The V gene is TRBV7-3, the J gene TRBJ2-2; D is possibly TRBD2 (6 bases). Germline V gene lookup returns CDR1 SGHTA and CDR2 FQGTGA. The CDR3 extends over 16 amino acids. The V end was cut by 5 bases, the J end by 0 bases, with 13 bases between. The CDR3 DNA is TGTGCCAGCAGCCCCCGCGGGGCCCCGAACACCGGGGAGCTGTTTTTT. Encoded protein: CASSPRGAPNTGELFF.

This clonotype has a count of ten or more. J is TRBJ1-2 and V is TRBV5-1, with TRBD1 as a possible D gene (5 bases). In germline, CDR1 is SGHRS, CDR2 YFSETQ. The CDR3 has 13 amino acids. The V end lost 4 bases, the J end lost 5 bases, and 12 bases lay between the germline ends. As DNA, the CDR3 is TGCGCCAGCAGCATCGGGACGGTTTATGGCTACACCTTC. This translates into CASSIGTVYGYTF.

The chain carries TRBV2 and TRBJ1-6, with TRBD1 identical over 8 bases. CDR1 SNHLY and CDR2 FYNNEI come from the germline V gene. The CDR3 is 15 residues long. J gave up 5 bases and V 5 bases, and 5 bases lay outside the gene matches. CDR3 DNA: TGTGCCAGCAGTCTTGACAGGGGCGATAATTCACCCCTCCACTTT. It specifies CASSLDRGDNSPLHF.

This clonotype is labeled as medium-sized (0.01 to 0.1%). This chain connects TRBV5-5 to TRBJ1-2, with 10 bases fitting TRBD1. Per germline, CDR1 SGHKS and CDR2 YYEKEE (reference sequence). Trimming removed 2 bases from V and 6 bases from J; junction bases left unmatched: 7. The CDR3 spans 15 residues. The CDR3 loop reads CASSLLDRGTNGYTF. In DNA, the CDR3 is TGTGCCAGCAGCTTATTGGACAGGGGGACTAATGGCTACACCTTC.

V usage is TRBV7-9 and J usage is TRBJ2-5; D may be TRBD1 or TRBD2 (6 bases each). Germline V CDR1 and CDR2: SEHNR, FQNEAQ (reference sequence). Trimming took 7 bases from V and 2 from J, leaving 14 bases between them. CDR3 length: 14 residues. The DNA of the CDR3 is TGTGCCAGCAACAACAGGGACTCTCAAGAGACCCAGTACTTC. Encoded protein: CASNNRDSQETQYF.

This clonotype was observed many times. This chain uses TRBV6-2 or TRBV6-3 with TRBJ2-1; D gene uncertain. CDR1 is MNHEY, CDR2 SVGEGT, per germline. The CDR3 spans 16 residues. Trimming left V 2 bases short and J 0 bases short, with 11 bases between. Written as DNA, the CDR3 is TGTGCCAGCAGTTACGGGGAAACCAGCTCCTACAATGAGCAGTTCTTC. Amino acid sequence: CASSYGETSSYNEQFF.